This TCR beta chain was profiled in a study of HIV-infected patients and healthy controls. cDNA was made from approximately 0.55 ug RNA using alpha and beta constant primers. Separate chain-specific third strand synthesis with multiplexing indices produced the alpha and beta libraries. One entry per CDR3 protein, called by TCRdb with MiXCR from the 5' RACE reads. The profile shows about 16,000 distinct CDR3 sequences, more than 7.5% of them singletons. No cell fractionation was done, so the repertoire covers all unsorted peripheral blood T cells. Sequences were obtained from blood. The TCR originated in an adult in good health.

CDR3 amino acids: CASSRSPFGETQYF. The CDR3 DNA reads as TGTGCCAGCAGCCGCTCTCCTTTCGGCGAGACCCAGTACTTC. The chain employs TRBV5-4 and TRBJ2-5, with D hard to call. The V gene's germline CDR1 is SGHNT and CDR2 YYREEE (reference sequence). Between the trimmed V and J ends, which lost 4 bases and 5 bases, there was a span of 15 bases. CDR3 size: 14 residues.